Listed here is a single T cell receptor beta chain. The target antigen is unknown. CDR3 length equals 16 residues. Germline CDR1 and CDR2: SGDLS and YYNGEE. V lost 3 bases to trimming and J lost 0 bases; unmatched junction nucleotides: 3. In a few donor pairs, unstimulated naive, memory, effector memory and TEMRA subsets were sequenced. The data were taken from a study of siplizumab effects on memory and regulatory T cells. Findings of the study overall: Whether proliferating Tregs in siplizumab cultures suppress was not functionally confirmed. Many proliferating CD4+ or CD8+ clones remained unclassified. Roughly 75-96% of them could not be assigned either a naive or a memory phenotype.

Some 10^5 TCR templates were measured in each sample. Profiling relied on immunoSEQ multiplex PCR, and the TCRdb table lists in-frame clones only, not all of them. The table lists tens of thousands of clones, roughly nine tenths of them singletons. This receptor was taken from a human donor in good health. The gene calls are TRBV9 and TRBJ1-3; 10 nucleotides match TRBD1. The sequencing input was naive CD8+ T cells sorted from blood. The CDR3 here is CASSAGQGPSGNTIYF. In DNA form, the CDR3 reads TGTGCCAGCAGCGCGGGACAGGGGCCCTCTGGAAACACCATATATTTT.